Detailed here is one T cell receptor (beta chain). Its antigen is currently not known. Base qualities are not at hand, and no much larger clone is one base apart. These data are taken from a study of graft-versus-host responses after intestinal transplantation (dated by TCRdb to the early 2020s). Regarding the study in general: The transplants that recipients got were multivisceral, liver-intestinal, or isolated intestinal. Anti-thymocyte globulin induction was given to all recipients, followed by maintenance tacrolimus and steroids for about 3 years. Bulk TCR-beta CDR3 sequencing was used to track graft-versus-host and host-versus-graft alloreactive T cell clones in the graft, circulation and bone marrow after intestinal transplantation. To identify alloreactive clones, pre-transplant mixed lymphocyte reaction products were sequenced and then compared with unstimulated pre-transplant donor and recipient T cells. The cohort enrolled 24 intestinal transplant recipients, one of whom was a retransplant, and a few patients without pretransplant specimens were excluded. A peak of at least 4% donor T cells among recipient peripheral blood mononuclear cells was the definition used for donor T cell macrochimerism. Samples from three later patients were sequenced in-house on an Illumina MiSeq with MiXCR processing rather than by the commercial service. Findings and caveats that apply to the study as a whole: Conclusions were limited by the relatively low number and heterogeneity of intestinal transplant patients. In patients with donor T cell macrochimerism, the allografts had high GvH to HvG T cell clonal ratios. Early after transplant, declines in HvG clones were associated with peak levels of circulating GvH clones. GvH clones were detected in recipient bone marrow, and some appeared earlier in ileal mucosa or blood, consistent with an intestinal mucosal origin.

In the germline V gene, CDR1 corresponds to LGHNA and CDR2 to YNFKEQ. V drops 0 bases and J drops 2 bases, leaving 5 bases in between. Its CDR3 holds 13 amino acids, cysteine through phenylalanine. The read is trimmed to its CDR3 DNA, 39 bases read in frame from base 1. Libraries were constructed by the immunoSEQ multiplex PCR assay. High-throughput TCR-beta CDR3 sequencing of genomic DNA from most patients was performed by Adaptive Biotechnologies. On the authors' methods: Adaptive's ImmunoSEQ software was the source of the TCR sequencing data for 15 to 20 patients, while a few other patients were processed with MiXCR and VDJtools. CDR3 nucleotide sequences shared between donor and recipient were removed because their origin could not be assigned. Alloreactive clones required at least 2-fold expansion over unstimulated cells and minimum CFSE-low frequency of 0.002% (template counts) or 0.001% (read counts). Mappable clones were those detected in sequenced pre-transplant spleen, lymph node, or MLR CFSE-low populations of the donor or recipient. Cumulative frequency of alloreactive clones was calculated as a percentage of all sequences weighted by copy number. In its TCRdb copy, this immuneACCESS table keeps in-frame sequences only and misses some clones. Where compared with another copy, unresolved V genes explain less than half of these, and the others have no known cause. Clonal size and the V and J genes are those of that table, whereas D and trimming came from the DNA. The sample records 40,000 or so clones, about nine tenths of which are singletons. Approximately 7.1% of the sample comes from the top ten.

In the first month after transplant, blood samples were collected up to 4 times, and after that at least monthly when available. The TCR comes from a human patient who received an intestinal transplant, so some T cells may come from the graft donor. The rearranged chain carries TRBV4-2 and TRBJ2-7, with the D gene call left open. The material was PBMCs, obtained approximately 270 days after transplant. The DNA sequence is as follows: TGTGCCAGCAGCCAAGATACAGCCTACGAGCAGTACTTC. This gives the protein CASSQDTAYEQYF.